This is a list of T cell receptor beta chains from one sample in a study of Ad26.COV2.S vaccination and SARS-CoV-2 variants. Only in-frame clones appear in the TCRdb table, and some are missing; sequencing was by immunoSEQ multiplex PCR. This table holds about half a million clones, nearly 90% found once. This material consisted of peripheral blood, taken in a trial of Ad26.COV2.S vaccine versus placebo. The receptors come from a person between 18 and 60 years old who received the Ad26.COV2.S COVID-19 vaccine or a placebo. CDR3s include the opening cysteine and the closing phenylalanine or tryptophan. Fields, in order: clone size, V gene, CDR3 protein. Part of the rows lack a size; the others show once, few, many or a class for expanded clones.

abundance: NA
v_gene: TRBV7-2
CDR3aa: CASSRPRASYNEQFF

abundance: NA
v_gene: TRBV6-5
CDR3aa: CASSTRHTNTEAFF

abundance: NA
v_gene: TRBV2
CDR3aa: CASRVTSPEDEQFF

abundance: NA
v_gene: TRBV5-1
CDR3aa: CASSSLANSPLHF

abundance: NA
v_gene: TRBV3-1/TRBV3-2
CDR3aa: CASSHPGTLNTEAFF

abundance: NA
v_gene: TRBV30
CDR3aa: CAWAPNRQETQYF

abundance: NA
v_gene: TRBV2
CDR3aa: CASSQGGLNTEAFF

abundance: NA
v_gene: TRBV10-3
CDR3aa: CAISSNSYNSPLHF

abundance: once
v_gene: TRBV5-4
CDR3aa: CASSLEGRINYGYTF

abundance: NA
v_gene: TRBV6-5
CDR3aa: CASSPDRGINSPLHF

abundance: NA
v_gene: TRBV6-2/TRBV6-3
CDR3aa: CASSYLAGGYEQFF

abundance: once
v_gene: TRBV9
CDR3aa: CASSATSGRAGEQYF

abundance: NA
v_gene: TRBV5-5
CDR3aa: CASSLVLPIVSGDEQFF

abundance: NA
v_gene: TRBV5-1
CDR3aa: CASSWAGTGDEQYF

abundance: once
v_gene: TRBV28
CDR3aa: CASSQGGNYGYTF

abundance: NA
v_gene: TRBV25-1
CDR3aa: CASSPRGLAAYNEQFF

abundance: NA
v_gene: TRBV27
CDR3aa: CASSRQGSEQYF

abundance: NA
v_gene: TRBV5-8
CDR3aa: CASSLLASAASTDTQYF

abundance: NA
v_gene: TRBV2
CDR3aa: CASSLDSPYYEQYF

abundance: NA
v_gene: TRBV19
CDR3aa: CASSNWGQGNQPQHF

abundance: NA
v_gene: TRBV23-1
CDR3aa: CASSHSDQGRGRGLRGYTF

abundance: NA
v_gene: TRBV18
CDR3aa: CASSPGPSREQYF

abundance: NA
v_gene: TRBV9
CDR3aa: CASSHGQVNNSPLHF

abundance: NA
v_gene: TRBV30
CDR3aa: CAWSVGGGELFF

abundance: NA
v_gene: TRBV19
CDR3aa: CASSRYRGPPGELFF

abundance: NA
v_gene: TRBV2
CDR3aa: CASSFQGGSGNTIYF